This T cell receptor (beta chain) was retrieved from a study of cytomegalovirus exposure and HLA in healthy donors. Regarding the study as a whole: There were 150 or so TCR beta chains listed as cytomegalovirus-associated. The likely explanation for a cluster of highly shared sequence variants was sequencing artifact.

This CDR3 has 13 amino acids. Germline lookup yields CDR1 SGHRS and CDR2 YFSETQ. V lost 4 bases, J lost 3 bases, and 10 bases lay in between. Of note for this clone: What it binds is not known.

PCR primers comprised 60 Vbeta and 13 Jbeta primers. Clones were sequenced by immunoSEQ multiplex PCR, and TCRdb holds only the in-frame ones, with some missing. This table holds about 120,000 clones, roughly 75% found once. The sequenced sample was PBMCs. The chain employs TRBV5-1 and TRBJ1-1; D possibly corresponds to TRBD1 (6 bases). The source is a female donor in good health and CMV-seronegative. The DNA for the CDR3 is TGCGCCAGCAGCCAAGGGGGGGACACTGAAGCTTTCTTT. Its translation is CASSQGGDTEAFF.